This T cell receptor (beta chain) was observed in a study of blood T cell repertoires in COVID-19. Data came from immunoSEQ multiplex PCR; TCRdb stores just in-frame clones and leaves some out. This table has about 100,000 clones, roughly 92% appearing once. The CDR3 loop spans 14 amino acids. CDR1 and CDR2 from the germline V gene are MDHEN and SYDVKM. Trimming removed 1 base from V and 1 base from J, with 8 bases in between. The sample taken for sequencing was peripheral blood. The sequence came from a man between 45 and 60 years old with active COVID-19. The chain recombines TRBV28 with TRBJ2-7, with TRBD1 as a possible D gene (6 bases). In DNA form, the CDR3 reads TGTGCCAGCAGTTTATCGGACAGATCCTACGAGCAGTACTTC. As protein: CASSLSDRSYEQYF.